The rows below give T cell receptor beta chains drawn from one sample of a study of OX40 agonist ivuxolimab in advanced cancers. Profiling relied on immunoSEQ multiplex PCR, and the TCRdb table lists in-frame clones only, not all of them. Found here are 20,000 to 25,000 clones, about nine tenths of them singletons; the top ten hold 20% to 30%. Material: CD4+ or CD8+ T cells sorted from blood, obtained in a trial of the OX40 agonist ivuxolimab. The receptors stem from an adult with an advanced solid tumor such as melanoma, head and neck, liver or kidney cancer. Both conserved end residues are part of each CDR3. Fields, in order: clone size, J gene, D gene, V gene, CDR3 protein, CDR3 DNA. D genes are given only for firm matches. Size tells how often a clone was seen (once, few, many) or the class of an expanded clone, and some rows leave it out.

>-|TRBJ2-3|TRBD1|TRBV6-6
CASSYSTGADTQYF
TGTGCCAGCAGTTACTCGACAGGGGCAGATACGCAGTATTTT
>-|TRBJ2-3|TRBD2|TRBV7-9
CASSLAGGGPDTQYF
TGTGCCAGCAGTTTAGCGGGAGGGGGCCCAGATACGCAGTATTTT
>-|TRBJ1-3|-|TRBV27
CASSLTTGTGNTIYF
TGTGCCAGCAGTCTCACTACCGGGACAGGAAACACCATATATTTT
>-|TRBJ2-7|TRBD1|TRBV5-5
CASSSGTGSSYEQYF
TGTGCCAGCAGCTCCGGGACAGGGAGCTCCTACGAGCAGTACTTC
>once|TRBJ2-3|-|TRBV9
CASSPLSRTSTDTQYF
TGTGCCAGCAGCCCCCTTTCTCGGACTAGCACAGATACGCAGTATTTT
>-|TRBJ2-5|-|TRBV28
CASSDPGPRDVGTQYF
TGTGCCAGCAGTGATCCGGGACCACGGGATGTGGGAACCCAGTACTTC
>once|TRBJ1-1|TRBD1|TRBV28
CASHSRDRGQNTEAFF
TGTGCCAGCCATAGCCGGGACAGGGGGCAGAACACTGAAGCTTTCTTT
>few|TRBJ1-1|-|TRBV7-9
CASSGLNTEAFF
TGTGCCAGCAGCGGATTGAACACTGAAGCTTTCTTT
>-|TRBJ2-6|-|TRBV7-6
CASSLEISGANVLTF
TGTGCCAGCAGCTTAGAGATCTCTGGGGCCAACGTCCTGACTTTC
>once|TRBJ2-7|-|TRBV5-4
CASSFQWSYEQYF
TGTGCCAGCAGCTTCCAGTGGTCCTACGAGCAGTACTTC
>-|TRBJ2-3|-|TRBV7-9
CASSLEVGTDTQYF
TGTGCCAGCAGCTTAGAGGTCGGCACAGATACGCAGTATTTT
>-|TRBJ2-1|-|TRBV7-9
CASSPGVGQFF
TGTGCCAGCAGCCCGGGGGTGGGGCAGTTCTTC
>once|TRBJ2-3|TRBD2|TRBV11-2
CASSLGPRERDTQYF
TGTGCCAGCAGCTTAGGTCCGCGGGAGCGGGATACGCAGTATTTT
>-|TRBJ2-3|-|TRBV11-3
CASSSRFGDTQYF
TGTGCCAGCAGCTCACGGTTCGGGGATACGCAGTATTTT